The 16 T cell receptor beta chains in this list originate from one sample, sequenced in a study of CD8+ T cells in alopecia areata. As to treatment: oral pan-JAK inhibitor, 5-10 mg twice daily. Extracted from the samples, RNA was reverse transcribed into cDNA to serve as the sequencing template. Clones were read by immunoSEQ multiplex PCR, and TCRdb kept only the in-frame ones, dropping some. The sample includes about 260,000 clones, 60% of them seen just once. The sample consisted of CD4+ T cells sorted from blood, taken at week 52, from a patient treated with tofacitinib. Source of these receptors: a human donor with alopecia areata.

The V call is TRBV5-6, the J call TRBJ2-3; D unresolved. Germline CDR1 is SGHDT and CDR2 is YYEEEE. The CDR3 is made up of 15 amino acids. Deletions cut 5 bases from V and 1 base from J, with 14 bases between. CDR3 nucleotides: TGTGCCAGCAGTCTGGGCCCGGTGGGCACAGATACGCAGTATTTT. Translation gives CASSLGPVGTDTQYF. The variable domain in full, with the rest retrieved from reference TRBV5-6 and TRBJ2-3, is DAGVTQSPTHLIKTRGQQVTLRCSPKSGHDTVSWYQQALGQGPQFIFQYYEEEERQRGNFPDRFSGHQFPNYSSELNVNALLLGDSALYLCASSLGPVGTDTQYFGPGTRLTVL.

This chain links TRBV30 with TRBJ1-6; D may be TRBD1 (6 bases). The CDR3 covers 14 residues. Trimming took 8 bases from V and 10 from J, leaving 21 bases between them. Germline CDR1 and CDR2: GTSNPN and SVGIG (reference sequence). CDR3: CATTKDSMNSPLHF. The CDR3 nucleotides are TGTGCCACAACCAAGGACAGTATGAACTCACCCCTCCACTTT.

The rearrangement joins TRBV15 to TRBJ1-5, with D unclear. The CDR3 consists of 15 residues. The germline V gene has CDR1 LNHNV and CDR2 YYDKDF (reference sequence). Between the trimmed V and J ends, which lost 0 bases and 3 bases, there was a span of 9 bases. The CDR3 reads CATSRDKGINQPQHF. For the CDR3, the DNA is TGTGCCACCAGCAGAGATAAGGGCATCAATCAGCCCCAGCATTTT.

The chain uses TRBV4-1 and TRBJ1-6; TRBD1 might be the D (5 bases). The CDR3 runs 13 residues. The V gene's germline CDR1 is MGHRA and CDR2 YSYEKL. Trimming left V 2 bases short and J 10 bases short, with 9 bases between. This CDR3 is CASSQPQGSPLHF. DNA for the CDR3: TGCGCCAGCAGCCAACCTCAGGGATCACCCCTCCACTTT.

In nucleotides, the CDR3 is TGTGCCAGCAGTGACAAGTATTGGGCAGTGGGTTACGAGCAGTACTTC. It codes for CASSDKYWAVGYEQYF. This chain links TRBV6-4 with TRBJ2-7, with no clear D. The CDR3 totals 16 residues. Germline V gene data show CDR1 as MRHNA and CDR2 as SNTAGT. V lost 2 bases and J 4 bases, leaving 18 bases between the germline ends.

The chain recombines TRBV9 with TRBJ2-7; 9 bases are shared with TRBD1. This CDR3 spans 14 amino acids. V lost 4 bases to trimming and J lost 5 bases; unmatched junction nucleotides: 7. Germline V lookup: CDR1 SGDLS, CDR2 YYNGEE. The CDR3 DNA reads as TGTGCCAGCAGCATGACGGGACAGGGAAACGAGCAGTACTTC. It codes for CASSMTGQGNEQYF.

A few counts support this clone. The sample carries other DNA sequences with the same CDR3. The gene calls are TRBV5-1 and TRBJ2-7; D is perhaps TRBD1 (6 bases). Germline V lookup: CDR1 SGHRS, CDR2 YFSETQ. This CDR3 has 14 residues. V lost 4 bases and J lost 0, with 11 bases in between. The CDR3 reads CASSADSISYEQYF. Written as DNA, the CDR3 is TGCGCCAGCAGCGCGGACAGTATCTCCTACGAGCAGTACTTC.

This clone appeared a few times. The chain couples TRBV4-2 to TRBJ2-7, with 9 bases lining up with TRBD1. The CDR3 loop spans 16 amino acids. V lost 3 bases to trimming and J lost 7 bases; unmatched junction nucleotides: 13. CDR1 is LGHNA and CDR2 is YNFKEQ in the germline V gene. CDR3 protein: CASSHVPGQGIGEQYF. CDR3 nucleotide sequence: TGTGCCAGCAGCCACGTTCCGGGACAGGGAATTGGGGAGCAGTACTTC.

This chain links TRBV9 with TRBJ2-1, with 7 positions matching TRBD1. The germline gives CDR1 SGDLS, CDR2 YYNGEE. This CDR3 has 13 amino acids. Losses at the gene ends were 3 bases for V and 3 bases for J; bases not matched to a gene: 0. The CDR3 region has the DNA TGTGCCAGCAGCGGACAGGGCTACAATGAGCAGTTCTTC. Its translation is CASSGQGYNEQFF.

The V gene is TRBV15, the J gene TRBJ1-2; D remains ambiguous. The CDR3 is 15 amino acids. Trimming removed 3 bases at V and 0 bases at J, with 11 bases between. Germline V gene data show CDR1 as LNHNV and CDR2 as YYDKDF (reference sequence). CDR3 coding DNA: TGTGCCACCAGCAGCTGGTCCGGCTCTAACTATGGCTACACCTTC. It codes for CATSSWSGSNYGYTF.

The chain couples TRBV27 to TRBJ2-2; 7 positions match TRBD1. The CDR3 covers 15 residues. V gave up 6 bases and J gave up 3 bases; unmatched junction bases: 7. Germline CDR1 reads MNHEY; CDR2 reads SMNVEV (reference sequence). The CDR3 protein is CASRPDRTYTGELFF. The CDR3 coding sequence is TGTGCCAGCAGACCGGACAGGACGTACACCGGGGAGCTGTTTTTT.

Worth noting for this clone: Other DNA sequences in this sample translate to the same CDR3. This rearrangement joins TRBV30 to TRBJ2-3, with unresolved D. Trimming pared 0 bases from V and 2 bases from J, leaving 9 bases between. This CDR3 has 14 residues. Germline V gene sequence: CDR1 GTSNPN, CDR2 SVGIG (reference sequence). The CDR3 DNA reads as TGTGCCTGGAGTGTGGGAACCTCCACAGATACGCAGTATTTT. Amino acid sequence: CAWSVGTSTDTQYF.

The chain employs TRBV29-1 and TRBJ2-5; D unresolved. V was cut by 6 bases and J by 7 bases, with 15 bases left in between. Per the germline V gene, CDR1 is SQVTM and CDR2 is ANQGSEA. This CDR3 is built from 12 residues. The CDR3 DNA reads TGCAGCGTCCGGGCGACCCCCGGGACCCAGTACTTC. Its protein product is CSVRATPGTQYF.

V and J are TRBV18 and TRBJ1-2; 7 nucleotides line up with TRBD1. The CDR3 spans 15 residues. With V trimmed by 3 bases and J by 4 bases, 8 bases remained unmatched. In germline, CDR1 is KGHSH, CDR2 LQKENI. CDR3 loop: CASSPDTGAGYGYTF. DNA for the CDR3: TGTGCCAGCTCACCCGACACAGGGGCGGGCTATGGCTACACCTTC.

This clone showed up just once. This chain links TRBV29-1 with TRBJ2-3; possibly TRBD1 for D (5 bases). CDR1 and CDR2 from the germline V gene are SQVTM and ANQGSEA. Trimming stripped 8 bases from V and 5 bases from J, with 20 bases between. There are 14 residues in the CDR3. CDR3 DNA: TGCAGCTTCCGCCGTAGGGAAGGGGTAGATACGCAGTATTTT. Residues: CSFRRREGVDTQYF.

The rearrangement joins TRBV23-1 to TRBJ1-2, with unresolved D. TRBV23-1 is given ORF status, its function remaining uncertain. V dropped 0 bases and J dropped 4 bases, with 9 bases sitting between them. There are 14 residues in the CDR3. The CDR3 spells CASSQSYGSYGYTF. The CDR3 coding sequence is TGCGCCAGCAGTCAATCTTACGGTAGCTATGGCTACACCTTC.